This TCR beta chain emerged from a study of blood T cell repertoires in COVID-19. In the study overall: COVID-19 samples, acute and convalescent, were from the United States, Italy and Spain. The cDNA or gDNA used as material had been derived from T cells, B-cell-depleted T cells, or PBMCs.

As processed by the authors: Amplified reference gene primers provided the basis for estimating nucleated cell counts. Profiling relied on immunoSEQ multiplex PCR, and the TCRdb table lists in-frame clones only, not all of them. V, J and clone size were drawn from that table, and D and trimming were deduced from the DNA. Here the sample spans approximately 240,000 clones, just under 85% being singletons. CDR3 length equals 16 residues. CDR1 and CDR2 from the germline V gene are SGDLS and YYNGEE. With V trimmed by 4 bases and J by 0 bases, 4 bases remained unmatched. The sample was peripheral blood. The TCR was taken from a woman aged 60 to 75 with active or convalescent COVID-19. The rearrangement links TRBV9 to TRBJ2-2; 9 bases match TRBD2. The CDR3 sequence: CASSRLAATNTGELFF. The DNA of the CDR3 is TGTGCCAGCAGCAGACTAGCGGCAACGAACACCGGGGAGCTGTTTTTT.